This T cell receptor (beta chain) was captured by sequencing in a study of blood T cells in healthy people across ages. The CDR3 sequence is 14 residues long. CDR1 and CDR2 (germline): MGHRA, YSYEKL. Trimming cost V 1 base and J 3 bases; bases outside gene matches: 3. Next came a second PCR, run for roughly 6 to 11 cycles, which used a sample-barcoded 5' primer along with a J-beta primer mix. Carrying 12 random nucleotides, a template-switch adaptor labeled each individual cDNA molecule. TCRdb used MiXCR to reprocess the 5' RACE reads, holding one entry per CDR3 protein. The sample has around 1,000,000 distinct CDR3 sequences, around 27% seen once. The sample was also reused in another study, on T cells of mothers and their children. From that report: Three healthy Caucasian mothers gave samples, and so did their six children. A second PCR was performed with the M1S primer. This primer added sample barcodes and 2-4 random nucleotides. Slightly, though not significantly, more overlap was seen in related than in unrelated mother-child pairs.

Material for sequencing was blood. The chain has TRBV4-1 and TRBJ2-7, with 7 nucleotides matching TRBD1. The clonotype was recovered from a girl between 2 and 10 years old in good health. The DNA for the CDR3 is TGCGCCAGCAGCCAAGTTGACAGGGACTACGAGCAGTACTTC. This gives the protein CASSQVDRDYEQYF.